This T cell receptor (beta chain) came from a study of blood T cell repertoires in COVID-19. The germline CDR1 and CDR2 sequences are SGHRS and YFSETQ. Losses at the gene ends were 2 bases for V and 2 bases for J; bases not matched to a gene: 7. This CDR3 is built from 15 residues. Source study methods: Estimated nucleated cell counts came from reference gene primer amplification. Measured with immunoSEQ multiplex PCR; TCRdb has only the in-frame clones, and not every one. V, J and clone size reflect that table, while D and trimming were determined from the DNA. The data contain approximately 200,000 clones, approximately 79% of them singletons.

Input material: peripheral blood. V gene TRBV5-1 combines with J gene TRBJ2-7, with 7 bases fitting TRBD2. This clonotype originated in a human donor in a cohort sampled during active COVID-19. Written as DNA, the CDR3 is TGCGCCAGCAGCTTTACGGGAGGCCTAACCTACGAGCAGTACTTC. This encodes CASSFTGGLTYEQYF.